These 27 T cell receptor beta chains were sequenced from one sample in a study of control samples from healthy donors and cancer patients. Some clones are missing from TCRdb's copy, which holds only in-frame ones; the method was immunoSEQ multiplex PCR. The sample consists of some 140,000 clones, approximately 94% of them appearing once. The source material was blood. The receptors were sampled from a man aged 35 to 55 in good health.

This chain uses TRBV20-1 with TRBJ1-3; a weak D match, TRBD1 (5 bases). CDR1 is DFQATT and CDR2 is SNEGSKA in the germline V gene (reference sequence). V lost 6 bases, J lost 4 bases, and 7 bases lay in between. The CDR3 sequence is 11 residues long. This CDR3 reads CSAYRGNTIYF. The CDR3 region has the DNA TGCAGTGCGTACAGGGGAAACACCATATATTTT.

The rearrangement uses TRBV4-1 and TRBJ1-2; D is perhaps TRBD1 (6 bases). V shed 2 bases and J shed 2 bases, with 12 bases lying between them. Germline V gene data show CDR1 as MGHRA and CDR2 as YSYEKL. This CDR3 comprises 15 residues. The CDR3 bases are TGCGCCAGCAGCCAACGGGACACAAACAACTATGGCTACACCTTC. Protein product: CASSQRDTNNYGYTF.

The chain uses TRBV2 and TRBJ2-3, with TRBD2 as a possible D gene (6 bases). Trimming cost V 3 bases and J 2 bases, with 12 bases left between them. This CDR3 has 15 amino acids. CDR1 is SNHLY, CDR2 FYNNEI, per germline. CDR3 amino acids: CASSDVRGNTDTQYF. The DNA of the CDR3 is TGTGCCAGCAGTGACGTACGGGGGAACACAGATACGCAGTATTTT.

The V and J genes are TRBV7-9 and TRBJ1-2; possible D gene TRBD1, 6 bases. From germline, CDR1 is SEHNR and CDR2 FQNEAQ (reference sequence). Trimming took 4 bases from V and 6 from J, leaving 12 bases between them. This CDR3 is built from 13 residues. The CDR3 sequence is CASSSGVGDGYTF. CDR3 DNA sequence: TGTGCCAGCAGCTCAGGGGTCGGAGATGGCTACACCTTC.

This clone was detected once. V is TRBV5-1 and J is TRBJ2-1, with 7 bases lining up with TRBD1. This CDR3 is built from 14 residues. CDR1 and CDR2 from the germline V gene are SGHRS and YFSETQ. J gave up 2 bases and V 5 bases, and 4 bases lay outside the gene matches. In nucleotides, the CDR3 is TGCGCCAGCAGACGGCAGGGGGCCTACAATGAGCAGTTCTTC. This gives the protein CASRRQGAYNEQFF.

The rearrangement links TRBV9 to TRBJ2-3; a possible D gene is TRBD1 (5 bases). V lost 3 bases and J lost 1, with 18 bases in between. The length of the CDR3 is 17 residues. CDR1 and CDR2 (germline): SGDLS, YYNGEE. The CDR3 DNA follows: TGTGCCAGCAGCGGTGGTCGTCCCCCCAGGGGCACAGATACGCAGTATTTT. Translation gives CASSGGRPPRGTDTQYF.

This chain joins TRBV19 and TRBJ1-5; perhaps TRBD1 as D (5 bases). CDR3 size: 15 residues. Trimming removed 7 bases from V and 7 bases from J, with 20 bases in between. Per the germline V gene, CDR1 is LNHDA and CDR2 is SQIVND (reference sequence). CDR3 sequence (DNA): TGTGCCAGTACAACGGGTCGGGAGGGGAGGCAGCCCCAGCATTTT. This sequence encodes CASTTGREGRQPQHF.

The V and J genes are TRBV7-9 and TRBJ2-7; D is tentatively TRBD1 or TRBD2 (5 bases each). The CDR3 covers 15 residues. In germline, CDR1 is SEHNR, CDR2 FQNEAQ (reference sequence). The germline V and J ends were trimmed by 5 bases and 6 bases, with 20 bases remaining between them. CDR3 DNA sequence: TGTGCCAGCAGCCCCCCAGTGGGGGAGCAGGGCGAGCAGTACTTC. Translation: CASSPPVGEQGEQYF.

J is TRBJ1-3 and V is TRBV6-2 or TRBV6-3; D gene uncertain. CDR1 and CDR2 from the germline V gene are MNHEY and SVGEGT. V was pared by 0 bases and J by 4 bases, with 13 bases between. The CDR3 length is 16 residues. The CDR3 DNA follows: TGTGCCAGCAGTTACTCGGAGGGTCGTGGAGGAAACACCATATATTTT. This translates into CASSYSEGRGGNTIYF.

The rearrangement joins TRBV6-5 to TRBJ2-7; weak D call: TRBD2 (8 bases). The V gene's germline CDR1 is MNHEY and CDR2 SVGAGI. The CDR3 extends over 16 amino acids. The V gene lost 2 bases and the J gene lost 3 bases, with 17 bases spanning the gap. In DNA, the CDR3 is TGTGCCAGCAGTTACCGGGGGGGGGACAGATTCTACGAGCAGTACTTC. Its protein is CASSYRGGDRFYEQYF.

The V and J genes are TRBV28 and TRBJ1-2; D is perhaps TRBD1 (6 bases). The CDR3 consists of 12 residues. Germline CDR1 and CDR2: MDHEN and SYDVKM. Trimming removed 5 bases from V and 10 bases from J, with 14 bases in between. CDR3 protein: CASSTPQGAYTF. CDR3 nucleotides: TGTGCCAGCAGTACCCCACAGGGAGCCTACACCTTC.

The chain couples TRBV4-1 to TRBJ2-5, with D unclear. The CDR3 is 10 amino acids. The ends were cut back, 4 bases at V and 7 bases at J, with 4 bases in the middle. Germline lookup yields CDR1 MGHRA and CDR2 YSYEKL. The chain's CDR3 is CASSLGTQYF. CDR3 bases: TGCGCCAGCAGCCTAGGGACCCAGTACTTC.

The V gene is TRBV19, the J gene TRBJ1-2; no clear D. The V gene's germline CDR1 is LNHDA and CDR2 SQIVND (reference sequence). This CDR3 has 12 amino acids. V lost 7 bases, J lost 5 bases, and 11 bases lay in between. The CDR3 DNA reads TGTGCCAGTACTATCAGCTCTTATGGCTACACCTTC. Its protein product is CASTISSYGYTF.

In DNA, the CDR3 is TGCGCCAGCAGGGAGGCCGGGACCAGCACAGATACGCAGTATTTT. Amino acids: CASREAGTSTDTQYF. The chain carries TRBV5-1 and TRBJ2-3; the D call may be TRBD1 or TRBD2 (5 bases each). The germline CDR1 and CDR2 sequences are SGHRS and YFSETQ. The CDR3 runs to 15 residues. V dropped 5 bases and J dropped 0 bases, with 13 bases sitting between them.

The chain recombines TRBV2 with TRBJ1-5, with no clear D. Trimming removed 1 base at V and 4 bases at J, with 11 bases between. Germline V CDR1 and CDR2: SNHLY, FYNNEI. CDR3 length: 15 amino acids. The DNA for the CDR3 is TGTGCCAGCAGTGAAGACGGGAGTTTTAATCAGCCCCAGCATTTT. Its protein is CASSEDGSFNQPQHF.

J is TRBJ1-1 and V is TRBV19; tentatively, D is TRBD1 (5 bases). With 5 bases removed from V and 1 base from J, the gap between germline ends came to 8 bases. The length of the CDR3 is 13 residues. The germline CDR1 and CDR2 sequences are LNHDA and SQIVND (reference sequence). The CDR3 protein is CASSAGQNTEAFF. The CDR3 nucleotides read TGTGCCAGTAGTGCCGGACAGAACACTGAAGCTTTCTTT.

The CDR3 sequence: CASSSSSQPQHF. Here the CDR3 DNA reads TGTGCCAGCAGCTCCTCCAGTCAGCCCCAGCATTTT. V usage is TRBV11-2 and J usage is TRBJ1-5, with D unresolved. The CDR3 is 12 amino acids. Germline V gives CDR1 SGHAT, CDR2 FQNNGV. Trimming took 4 bases from V and 6 from J, leaving 7 bases between them.

This chain links TRBV28 with TRBJ1-2, with D perhaps TRBD1 (6 bases). The CDR3 loop spans 14 amino acids. The ends were cut back, 2 bases at V and 3 bases at J, with 10 bases in the middle. Germline-derived CDR1 and CDR2 are MDHEN and SYDVKM. This CDR3 is CASSLGGADYGYTF. CDR3 nucleotides: TGTGCCAGCAGTTTAGGGGGGGCTGACTATGGCTACACCTTC.

Concerning this clone: A read error may produce the germline difference seen at one junction end. This sequence joins TRBV3-1 (or the pseudogene TRBV3-2) and TRBJ2-2; D call uncertain. The CDR3 has 13 residues. Germline-derived CDR1 and CDR2 are LGHDT and YNNKEL (reference sequence). CDR3 in amino acids: CASSQDFTRELFF. The CDR3 coding sequence is TGTGCCAGCAGCCAAGATTTCACCAGGGAGCTGTTTTTT.

As DNA, the CDR3 is TGCGCCAGCAGCCAAGTAGCGGGGGCCCTTTTTTACGAGCAGTACTTC. Translated: CASSQVAGALFYEQYF. The rearrangement links TRBV4-1 to TRBJ2-7, with 9 bases that match TRBD2. Trimming at V came to 1 base and at J to 4 bases, leaving 8 bases not matched to a gene. The germline V gene has CDR1 MGHRA and CDR2 YSYEKL. This CDR3 region has 16 residues.

The chain links TRBV19 to TRBJ2-2; D might be TRBD1 (5 bases). The CDR3 is 15 residues long. V lost 4 bases, J lost 4 bases, and 13 bases lay in between. The germline V gene encodes CDR1 LNHDA and CDR2 SQIVND (reference sequence). The CDR3 region has the DNA TGTGCCAGTAGTAGGGAACAGGCCAGCACCGGGGAGCTGTTTTTT. Its protein product is CASSREQASTGELFF.

V gene TRBV5-1 combines with J gene TRBJ1-5, with D possibly being TRBD1 (5 bases). Germline V CDR1 and CDR2: SGHRS, YFSETQ. V was pared by 4 bases and J by 3 bases, with 11 bases between. This CDR3 contains 14 residues. The CDR3 DNA is TGCGCCAGCAGCCCCGACAGCATCAATCAGCCCCAGCATTTT. As protein: CASSPDSINQPQHF.

The chain has TRBV4-1 and TRBJ2-5; no definite D call. CDR1 and CDR2 (germline): MGHRA, YSYEKL. Trimming shortened V by 1 base and J by 2 bases, and 8 bases separated the two germline ends. The CDR3 spans 14 residues. CDR3 sequence reads: CASSQGGAQETQYF. CDR3 nucleotide sequence: TGCGCCAGCAGCCAAGGGGGTGCACAAGAGACCCAGTACTTC.

V is TRBV5-1 and J is TRBJ2-6, with D uncertain. Germline V gene sequence: CDR1 SGHRS, CDR2 YFSETQ. This CDR3 region has 14 residues. Trimming shortened V by 4 bases and J by 0 bases, and 5 bases separated the two germline ends. CDR3 coding DNA: TGCGCCAGCAGCCTCTACTCTGGGGCCAACGTCCTGACTTTC. This sequence encodes CASSLYSGANVLTF. Based on the CDR3 plus reference TRBV5-1 and TRBJ2-6, the full variable domain is KAGVTQTPRYLIKTRGQQVTLSCSPISGHRSVSWYQQTPGQGLQFLFEYFSETQRNKGNFPGRFSGRQFSNSRSEMNVSTLELGDSALYLCASSLYSGANVLTFGAGSRLTVL.

The chain couples TRBV19 to TRBJ2-7, with D possibly being TRBD1 or TRBD2 (5 bases each). CDR3 length: 13 residues. Germline lookup yields CDR1 LNHDA and CDR2 SQIVND (reference sequence). Between the trimmed V and J ends, which lost 3 bases and 5 bases, there was a span of 11 bases. CDR3 loop: CASSIRGANEQYF. DNA of the CDR3: TGTGCCAGTAGTATTAGAGGGGCCAACGAGCAGTACTTC.

The chain joins TRBV2 to TRBJ1-5, with 9 bases fitting TRBD1. Trimming removed 6 bases from V and 4 bases from J; junction bases left unmatched: 7. Germline loops: CDR1 SNHLY, CDR2 FYNNEI. CDR3 size: 15 residues. The CDR3 DNA reads as TGTGCCAGCAGCCGGGGACAGGGTGATAATCAGCCCCAGCATTTT. It encodes CASSRGQGDNQPQHF. The complete variable domain, with remaining parts taken from reference TRBV2 and TRBJ1-5, reads EPEVTQTPSHQVTQMGQEVILRCVPISNHLYFYWYRQILGQKVEFLVSFYNNEISEKSEIFDDQFSVERPDGSNFTLKIRSTKLEDSAMYFCASSRGQGDNQPQHFGDGTRLSIL.

The V and J genes are TRBV5-1 and TRBJ1-4; D remains ambiguous. Germline lookup yields CDR1 SGHRS and CDR2 YFSETQ. Deletions cut 0 bases from V and 4 bases from J, with 13 bases between. The CDR3 extends over 16 amino acids. For the CDR3, the DNA is TGCGCCAGCAGCTTGGCGTCGCAAGGTCGTAATGAAAAACTGTTTTTT. Translation gives CASSLASQGRNEKLFF.